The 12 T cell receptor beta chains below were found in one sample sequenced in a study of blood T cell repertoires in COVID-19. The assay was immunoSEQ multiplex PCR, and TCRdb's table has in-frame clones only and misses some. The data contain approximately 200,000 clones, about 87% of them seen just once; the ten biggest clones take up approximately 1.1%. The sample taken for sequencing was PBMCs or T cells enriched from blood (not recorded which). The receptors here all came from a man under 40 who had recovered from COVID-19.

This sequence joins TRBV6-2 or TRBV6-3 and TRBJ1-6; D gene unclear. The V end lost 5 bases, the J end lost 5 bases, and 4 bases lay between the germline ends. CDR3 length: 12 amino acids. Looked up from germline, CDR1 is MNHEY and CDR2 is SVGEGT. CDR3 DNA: TGTGCCAGCAGTCGCGATAATTCACCCCTCCACTTT. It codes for CASSRDNSPLHF.

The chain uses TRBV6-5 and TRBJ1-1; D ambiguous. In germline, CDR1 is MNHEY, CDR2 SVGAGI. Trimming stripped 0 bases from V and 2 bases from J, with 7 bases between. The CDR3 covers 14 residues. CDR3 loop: CASSYSRGNTEAFF. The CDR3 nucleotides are TGTGCCAGCAGTTACTCGCGGGGTAACACTGAAGCTTTCTTT.

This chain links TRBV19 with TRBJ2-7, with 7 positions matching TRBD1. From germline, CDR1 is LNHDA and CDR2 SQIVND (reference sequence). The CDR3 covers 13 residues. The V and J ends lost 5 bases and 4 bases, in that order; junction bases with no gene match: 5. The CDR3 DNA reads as TGTGCCAGTAGTTTTCAACAGGGGTACGAGCAGTACTTC. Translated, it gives CASSFQQGYEQYF.

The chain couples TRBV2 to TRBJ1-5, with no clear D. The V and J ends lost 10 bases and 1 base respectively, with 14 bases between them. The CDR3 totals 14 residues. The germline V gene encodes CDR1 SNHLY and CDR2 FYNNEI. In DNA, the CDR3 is TGTGCCACGGCCCTCGGGGAAAGCAATCAGCCCCAGCATTTT. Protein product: CATALGESNQPQHF.

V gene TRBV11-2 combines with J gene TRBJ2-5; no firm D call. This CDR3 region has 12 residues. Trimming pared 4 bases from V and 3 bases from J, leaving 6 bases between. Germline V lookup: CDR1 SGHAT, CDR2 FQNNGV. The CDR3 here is CASSYNEETQYF. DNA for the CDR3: TGTGCCAGCAGCTACAATGAAGAGACCCAGTACTTC.

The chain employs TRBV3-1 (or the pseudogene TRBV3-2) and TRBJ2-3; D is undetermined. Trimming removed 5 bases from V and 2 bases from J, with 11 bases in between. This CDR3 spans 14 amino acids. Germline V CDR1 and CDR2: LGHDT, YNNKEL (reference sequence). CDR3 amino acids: CASSSTYTTDTQYF. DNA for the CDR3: TGTGCCAGCAGCTCAACCTATACCACAGATACGCAGTATTTT.

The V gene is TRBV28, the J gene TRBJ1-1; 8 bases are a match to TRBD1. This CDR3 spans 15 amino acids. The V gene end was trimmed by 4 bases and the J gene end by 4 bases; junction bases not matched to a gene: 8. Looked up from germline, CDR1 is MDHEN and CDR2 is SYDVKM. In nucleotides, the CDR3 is TGTGCCAGCAGTTCTCACAGGGGGATCGGCACTGAAGCTTTCTTT. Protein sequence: CASSSHRGIGTEAFF.

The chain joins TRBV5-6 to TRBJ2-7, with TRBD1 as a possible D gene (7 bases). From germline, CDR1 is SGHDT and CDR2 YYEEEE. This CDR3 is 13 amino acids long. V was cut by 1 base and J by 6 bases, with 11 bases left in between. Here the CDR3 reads CASSLNRGGEQYF. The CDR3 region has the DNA TGTGCCAGCAGCTTGAACAGGGGAGGCGAGCAGTACTTC.

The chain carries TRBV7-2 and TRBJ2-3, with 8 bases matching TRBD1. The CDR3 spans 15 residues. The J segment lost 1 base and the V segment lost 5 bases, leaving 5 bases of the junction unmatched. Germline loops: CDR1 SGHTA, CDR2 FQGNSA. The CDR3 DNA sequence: TGTGCCAGCAGCATAAAGACAGGGGGCACAGATACGCAGTATTTT. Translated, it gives CASSIKTGGTDTQYF. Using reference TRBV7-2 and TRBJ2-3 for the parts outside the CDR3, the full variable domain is GAGVSQSPSNKVTEKGKDVELRCDPISGHTALYWYRQSLGQGLEFLIYFQGNSAPDKSGLPSDRFSAERTGGSVSTLTIQRTQQEDSAVYLCASSIKTGGTDTQYFGPGTRLTVL.

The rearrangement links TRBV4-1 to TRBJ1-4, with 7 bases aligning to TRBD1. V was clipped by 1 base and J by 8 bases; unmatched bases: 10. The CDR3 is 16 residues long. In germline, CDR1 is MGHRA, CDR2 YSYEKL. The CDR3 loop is CASSQGEGDSREKLFF. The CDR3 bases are TGCGCCAGCAGCCAAGGAGAAGGGGACAGTCGGGAAAAACTGTTTTTT.

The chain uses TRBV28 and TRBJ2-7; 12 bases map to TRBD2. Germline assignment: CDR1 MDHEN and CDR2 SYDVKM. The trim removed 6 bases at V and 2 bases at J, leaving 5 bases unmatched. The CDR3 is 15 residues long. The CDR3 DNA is TGTGCCAGCAGCCTGACTAGCGGGAGTCCCTACGAGCAGTACTTC. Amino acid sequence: CASSLTSGSPYEQYF.

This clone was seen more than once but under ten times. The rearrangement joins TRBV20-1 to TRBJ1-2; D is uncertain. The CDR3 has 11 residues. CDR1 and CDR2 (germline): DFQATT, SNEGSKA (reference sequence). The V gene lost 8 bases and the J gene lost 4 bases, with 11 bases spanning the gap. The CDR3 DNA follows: TGCAGTCCAAGCTTGGTCTATGGCTACACCTTC. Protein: CSPSLVYGYTF.